The sequence of this T cell receptor beta chain was determined in a study of blood T cell repertoires in COVID-19. Study background: Acute and convalescent COVID-19 specimens originated in the United States, Italy and Spain.

Patients in Seattle were enrolled during active infection, then followed longitudinally. Some clones are missing from TCRdb's copy, which holds only in-frame ones; the method was immunoSEQ multiplex PCR. The sample shows roughly 150,000 clones, roughly 93% of them seen only once. Sequencing was done on a sample of peripheral blood. The sequence derives from a man aged 18 to 30 with COVID-19, enrolled during active disease.

The CDR3 spells CASSPRTIGGSYEQYF. In nucleotides, the CDR3 is TGTGCCAGCAGCCCTCGGACTATTGGCGGGAGTTACGAGCAGTACTTC. The chain recombines TRBV11-2 with TRBJ2-7; 7 positions match TRBD2. Germline V gene data show CDR1 as SGHAT and CDR2 as FQNNGV. V lost 5 bases and J lost 4; bases outside the gene matches: 14. The CDR3 length is 16 residues.